These T cell receptor beta chains were read from a single sample in a study of blood T cell repertoires in COVID-19. Here immunoSEQ multiplex PCR was the method, and the copy in TCRdb shows in-frame clones only, minus some. This table has roughly 200,000 clones, 80% to 85% appearing once. The specimen sequenced was peripheral blood. The receptor set was obtained from a man aged 35-49 years with acute or convalescent COVID-19. Each CDR3 is given with its conserved first and last residue. A D gene is named only where the DNA matches it firmly. Size tells how often a clone was seen (once, few, many) or the class of an expanded clone, and some rows leave it out.

.	TRBJ2-5	TRBV3-1/TRBV3-2	.	CASSLWRQETQYF	TGTGCCAGCAGCCTCTGGAGACAAGAGACCCAGTACTTC
.	TRBJ1-2	TRBV7-9	TRBD1	CASRPRPGQGDYGYTF	TGTGCCAGCAGACCGCGACCGGGACAGGGAGACTATGGCTACACCTTC
.	TRBJ2-7	TRBV7-9	TRBD1	CASSSRTGSYEQYF	TGTGCCAGCAGCTCCCGGACAGGGAGCTACGAGCAGTACTTC
.	TRBJ2-6	TRBV6-2/TRBV6-3	.	CASSPGGSGANVLTF	TGTGCCAGCAGTCCCGGTGGCTCTGGGGCCAACGTCCTGACTTTC
.	TRBJ1-2	TRBV6-6	TRBD1	CASSHRAQGACYTF	TGTGCCAGCAGTCACCGCGCGCAGGGGGCTTGCTACACCTTC
.	TRBJ1-2	TRBV5-4	.	CASSGVGRTNYGYTF	TGTGCCAGCAGCGGGGTGGGGAGAACTAACTATGGCTACACCTTC
.	TRBJ2-5	TRBV27	.	CASSPAAAETQYF	TGTGCCAGCAGCCCCGCCGCGGCGGAGACCCAGTACTTC
.	TRBJ2-7	TRBV30	TRBD2	CAHTRLAGEQYF	TGTGCCCACACACGACTAGCGGGAGAGCAGTACTTC
.	TRBJ2-5	TRBV7-9	TRBD2	CASSSPGLAGGETQYF	TGTGCCAGCAGCAGCCCTGGACTAGCGGGAGGGGAGACCCAGTACTTC
.	TRBJ1-6	TRBV6-5	.	CASSRTPPNSPLHF	TGTGCCAGCAGCCGGACACCACCAAATTCACCCCTCCACTTT
.	TRBJ2-1	TRBV24-1	TRBD1	CATSDPQGSNEQFF	TGTGCCACCAGTGATCCACAGGGGTCCAATGAGCAGTTCTTC
few	TRBJ1-1	TRBV29-1	.	CSVVRGFTEAFF	TGCAGCGTTGTTCGGGGGTTCACTGAAGCTTTCTTT
.	TRBJ2-3	TRBV10-1	TRBD2	CASSGGLATDTQYF	TGCGCCAGCAGCGGGGGACTAGCCACAGATACGCAGTATTTT
.	TRBJ1-2	TRBV9	.	CASRDPRNSGTWSF	TGTGCCAGCAGAGACCCCCGGAACAGTGGGACTTGGTCATTC
few	TRBJ1-5	TRBV24-1	.	CATSDADNHKPQHF	TGTGCCACCAGTGATGCTGACAACCATAAGCCCCAGCATTTT
.	TRBJ1-4	TRBV7-9	TRBD1	CASSKLQGSEKLFF	TGTGCCAGCAGCAAACTACAGGGGAGTGAAAAACTGTTTTTT
.	TRBJ2-1	TRBV19	.	CASSEDYDNEQFF	TGTGCCAGTAGTGAGGACTATGACAATGAGCAGTTCTTC
few	TRBJ1-5	TRBV6-2/TRBV6-3	.	CASSYYPGISNQPQHF	TGTGCCAGCAGTTACTACCCAGGGATTAGCAATCAGCCCCAGCATTTT
once	TRBJ1-5	TRBV19	.	CASSIYSVRISNQPQHF	TGTGCCAGTAGTATATATTCGGTCCGTATTAGCAATCAGCCCCAGCATTTT
.	TRBJ1-1	TRBV19	.	CASSPANALEAFF	TGTGCCAGTAGTCCCGCGAATGCGCTGGAAGCTTTCTTT
.	TRBJ2-7	TRBV7-2	.	CASSLRGTRNNEQYF	TGTGCCAGCAGCTTACGGGGGACCCGTAATAACGAGCAGTACTTC
few	TRBJ2-7	TRBV30	.	CACISTVRAAYEQYF	TGTGCCTGCATCTCCACTGTGCGGGCAGCCTACGAGCAGTACTTC
once	TRBJ1-1	TRBV11-3	TRBD1	CASSFGQGGHTEAFF	TGTGCCAGCAGCTTTGGACAGGGGGGGCACACTGAAGCTTTCTTT
.	TRBJ2-7	TRBV29-1	.	CSVATGGGIYEQYF	TGCAGCGTTGCCACTGGCGGAGGTATCTACGAGCAGTACTTC
.	TRBJ1-6	TRBV5-1	TRBD1	CASSSGTGEASPLHF	TGCGCCAGCAGCTCGGGGACAGGGGAAGCGTCACCCCTCCACTTT
.	TRBJ1-5	TRBV6-5	TRBD1	CASRTGFNQPQHF	TGTGCCAGCCGGACAGGGTTCAATCAGCCCCAGCATTTT
.	TRBJ1-1	TRBV6-6	TRBD1	CASSPGIGTGGTEAFF	TGTGCCAGCAGTCCCGGAATTGGGACAGGGGGCACTGAAGCTTTCTTT
.	TRBJ2-2	TRBV30	.	CAWARAGTLAGELFF	TGTGCCTGGGCCCGCGCCGGGACCCTAGCGGGGGAGCTGTTTTTT
.	TRBJ1-3	TRBV21-1	.	CASIFIGDRGNTIYF	TGTGCCAGCATTTTTATAGGGGACAGGGGAAACACCATATATTTT
.	TRBJ2-4	TRBV24-1	TRBD1	CATSDPGQANIQYF	TGTGCCACCAGTGATCCGGGACAGGCGAACATTCAGTACTTC
.	TRBJ1-5	TRBV19	.	CASNPSTGRYQPQHF	TGTGCCAGTAACCCTTCGACAGGACGGTATCAGCCCCAGCATTTT
.	TRBJ1-4	TRBV10-3	TRBD1	CAISESGQGGFGEKLFF	TGTGCCATCAGTGAGTCCGGCCAGGGGGGATTTGGGGAAAAACTGTTTTTT
.	TRBJ2-3	TRBV7-6	.	CASSNTDAQYF	TGTGCCAGCAGCAACACAGATGCGCAGTATTTT
.	TRBJ1-5	TRBV19	.	CASREGSNQPQHF	TGTGCCAGTCGGGAAGGGAGCAATCAGCCCCAGCATTTT
.	TRBJ2-7	TRBV4-2	.	CASSLGLGSREQYF	TGTGCCAGCAGCCTGGGACTTGGATCAAGGGAGCAGTACTTC
.	TRBJ2-3	TRBV3-1/TRBV3-2	TRBD1	CASSTGTGYTDTQYF	TGTGCCAGCAGCACCGGGACAGGCTACACAGATACGCAGTATTTT